These T cell receptor beta chains were read from a single sample in a study of cytomegalovirus exposure and HLA in healthy donors. Sequenced by immunoSEQ multiplex PCR; TCRdb stores in-frame clones only, minus some. Seen here are about 160,000 clones, approximately 79% observed once, and the top ten hold over 1.3%. The material sequenced was PBMCs. These receptors originate from a man aged 55 to 70 in good health and CMV-seronegative. The CDR3 runs from the conserved cysteine through the conserved F or W. The order of the fields is clone size, V gene, J gene, CDR3 length, D gene, CDR3 protein, CDR3 DNA. A D gene is named only where the DNA matches it firmly. The size of a clone is reported for some rows only, either as once, few or many, or as a class for expanded clones.

-,TRBV28,TRBJ2-5,13,TRBD1,CASNYEGAKTQYF,TGTGCCAGCAACTACGAGGGGGCAAAGACCCAGTACTTC
few,TRBV10-1,TRBJ1-2,15,-,CASSCGRGAYYGYTF,TGCGCCAGCAGTTGTGGACGGGGGGCCTACTATGGCTACACCTTC
-,TRBV27,TRBJ2-7,14,TRBD1,CASSSTGTVYEQYF,TGTGCCAGCAGTTCAACCGGGACAGTCTACGAGCAGTACTTC
few,TRBV28,TRBJ2-5,14,TRBD1,CASSTPTGVRTQYF,TGTGCCAGCAGTACACCCACAGGGGTCCGGACCCAGTACTTC
once,TRBV15,TRBJ1-1,15,-,CATSRLTGQDTEAFF,TGTGCCACCAGCAGATTGACAGGTCAAGACACTGAAGCTTTCTTT
-,TRBV12-5,TRBJ2-1,15,TRBD2,CASGLSAGTYNEQFF,TGTGCTAGTGGTTTATCAGCGGGGACCTACAATGAGCAGTTCTTC
-,TRBV5-4,TRBJ2-7,16,TRBD1,CASSLASGQNTYEQYF,TGTGCCAGCAGCTTGGCCTCGGGACAGAACACCTACGAGCAGTACTTC
-,TRBV7-9,TRBJ2-5,14,TRBD2,CSSSLATSQETQYF,TGTTCCAGCAGCTTAGCGACTAGCCAGGAGACCCAGTACTTC
once,TRBV25-1,TRBJ2-7,14,-,CASSDPRFTYEQYF,TGTGCCAGCAGTGACCCCAGGTTTACCTACGAGCAGTACTTC
-,TRBV29-1,TRBJ2-3,12,TRBD1,CSVDTGGDTQYF,TGCAGCGTTGATACAGGGGGAGATACGCAGTATTTT
-,TRBV28,TRBJ1-1,15,-,CASSPPGSKYTEAFF,TGTGCCAGCAGCCCCCCCGGGAGTAAGTACACTGAAGCTTTCTTT
-,TRBV2,TRBJ2-7,12,TRBD1,CASTRGPYEQYF,TGTGCCAGCACCAGGGGGCCGTACGAGCAGTACTTC
-,TRBV28,TRBJ1-2,15,TRBD1,CASVMGGQFNYGYTF,TGTGCCAGCGTCATGGGGGGACAGTTTAACTATGGCTACACCTTC
few,TRBV11-3,TRBJ1-1,13,-,CASSLGVNTEAFF,TGTGCCAGCAGCTTGGGCGTGAACACTGAAGCTTTCTTT
-,TRBV7-9,TRBJ2-5,17,TRBD2,CASSLRTSGGHQETQYF,TGTGCCAGCAGCCTCCGGACTAGCGGGGGGCACCAAGAGACCCAGTACTTC
once,TRBV2,TRBJ2-1,15,TRBD2,CASGLATSSYNEQFF,TGTGCCAGCGGACTAGCGACAAGCTCCTACAATGAGCAGTTCTTC
-,TRBV5-4,TRBJ2-1,16,TRBD2,CASSASGGASYNEQFF,TGTGCCAGCAGCGCTAGCGGGGGGGCCTCCTACAATGAGCAGTTCTTC
-,TRBV29-1,TRBJ1-5,12,-,CSVVWGDQPQHF,TGCAGCGTTGTTTGGGGCGATCAGCCCCAGCATTTT
-,TRBV28,TRBJ2-7,15,TRBD1,CASSPVGTAFYEQYF,TGTGCCAGCAGCCCTGTCGGGACAGCCTTCTACGAGCAGTACTTC
-,TRBV5-4,TRBJ2-3,14,TRBD2,CASSYSGGTDTQYF,TGTGCCAGCAGCTATAGCGGGGGCACAGATACGCAGTATTTT
-,TRBV5-6,TRBJ1-2,16,TRBD1,CASSLAWTGPNYGYTF,TGTGCCAGCAGCTTGGCGTGGACAGGGCCGAACTATGGCTACACCTTC
-,TRBV28,TRBJ1-2,15,TRBD1,CASSPEGQGALGYTF,TGTGCCAGCAGTCCTGAGGGACAGGGGGCGTTGGGCTACACCTTC
-,TRBV27,TRBJ2-7,14,TRBD1,CASSAGTVTYEQYF,TGTGCCAGCAGTGCCGGGACAGTAACCTACGAGCAGTACTTC
-,TRBV7-2,TRBJ2-5,13,-,CASSKQGAETQYF,TGTGCCAGCAGTAAACAGGGTGCGGAGACCCAGTACTTC
-,TRBV30,TRBJ1-3,14,-,CAWGPRESGNTIYF,TGTGCCTGGGGCCCCCGGGAAAGTGGAAACACCATATATTTT
-,TRBV6-5,TRBJ1-6,15,-,CASSYSWRGDSPLHF,TGTGCCAGCAGTTACTCGTGGAGGGGTGATTCACCCCTCCACTTT
-,TRBV27,TRBJ2-1,15,TRBD1,CASSSAGGPYNEQFF,TGTGCCAGCAGTTCGGCAGGGGGTCCCTACAATGAGCAGTTCTTC
-,TRBV4-3,TRBJ2-7,15,TRBD2,CASSQGAGGVYEQYF,TGCGCCAGCAGCCAAGGGGCGGGAGGGGTTTACGAGCAGTACTTC
-,TRBV29-1,TRBJ2-1,13,TRBD1,CSVAGTGYNEQFF,TGCAGCGTGGCCGGGACAGGGTACAATGAGCAGTTCTTC
-,TRBV9,TRBJ2-1,16,TRBD2,CASSGLAGANYNEQFF,TGTGCCAGCAGCGGGCTAGCGGGGGCCAACTACAATGAGCAGTTCTTC
-,TRBV7-9,TRBJ2-1,16,TRBD1,CASSSWTGGSYNEQFF,TGTGCCAGCAGCTCCTGGACAGGGGGCAGTTACAATGAGCAGTTCTTC
-,TRBV5-4,TRBJ2-1,14,-,CASSLLDSYNEQFF,TGTGCCAGCAGCCTACTAGATTCCTACAATGAGCAGTTCTTC
-,TRBV19,TRBJ2-1,13,-,CASRELANNEQFF,TGTGCCTCCCGGGAACTAGCTAATAATGAGCAGTTCTTC
-,TRBV5-1,TRBJ2-2,17,-,CASSLNPPGPEVGELFF,TGCGCCAGCAGCTTGAATCCCCCAGGGCCCGAAGTCGGGGAGCTGTTTTTT
-,TRBV6-5,TRBJ2-7,14,-,CAGSYSTAAYEQYF,TGTGCCGGCAGTTACTCGACAGCAGCCTACGAGCAGTACTTC
few,TRBV7-9,TRBJ2-2,16,TRBD2,CASSIGLAGSAGELFF,TGTGCCAGCAGCATTGGACTAGCGGGGTCGGCCGGGGAGCTGTTTTTT
once,TRBV18,TRBJ2-5,15,TRBD2,CASSPIGREGETQYF,TGTGCTAGCTCACCAATAGGACGGGAGGGAGAGACCCAGTACTTC
few,TRBV6-1,TRBJ1-6,14,-,CASSAWTDNSPLHF,TGTGCCAGCAGTGCTTGGACAGATAATTCACCCCTCCACTTT
-,TRBV4-3,TRBJ2-1,15,-,CASSQFLGSNNEQFF,TGCGCCAGCAGCCAATTCCTAGGTTCGAACAATGAGCAGTTCTTC
once,TRBV5-4,TRBJ2-5,12,-,CASSLREETQYF,TGTGCCAGCAGCTTGCGGGAAGAGACCCAGTACTTC
once,TRBV7-2,TRBJ2-2,16,TRBD2,CASRVTSGAYTGELFF,TGTGCCAGCAGGGTTACTAGCGGGGCATACACCGGGGAGCTGTTTTTT
-,TRBV9,TRBJ2-2,15,TRBD1,CASSGHRGSTGELFF,TGTGCCAGCAGCGGTCACAGGGGGAGCACCGGGGAGCTGTTTTTT
-,TRBV28,TRBJ1-5,14,-,CASSLNWGGQPQHF,TGTGCCAGCAGCCTCAACTGGGGGGGTCAGCCCCAGCATTTT
-,TRBV18,TRBJ1-3,16,TRBD1,CASSSGQGLSGNTIYF,TGTGCCAGCTCTTCCGGACAGGGACTCTCTGGAAACACCATATATTTT
-,TRBV21-1,TRBJ2-2,15,-,CASRNGTANTGELFF,TGTGCCAGCAGAAACGGGACTGCGAACACCGGGGAGCTGTTTTTT
once,TRBV7-3,TRBJ1-1,14,-,CASSAMGPNTEAFF,TGTGCCAGCAGCGCCATGGGGCCGAACACTGAAGCTTTCTTT
-,TRBV7-6,TRBJ1-4,15,-,CASSPGPSGNEKLFF,TGTGCCAGCAGCCCCGGGCCCAGCGGAAATGAAAAACTGTTTTTT
-,TRBV6-4,TRBJ2-2,14,TRBD1,CASSVEQGAGELFF,TGTGCCAGCAGCGTGGAGCAGGGGGCCGGGGAGCTGTTTTTT
few,TRBV7-3,TRBJ1-1,14,-,CASSLTGGAVEAFF,TGTGCCAGCAGCTTAACAGGAGGGGCGGTAGAAGCTTTCTTT
-,TRBV19,TRBJ1-5,15,-,CASSIQGLSNQPQHF,TGTGCCAGTAGTATACAGGGTTTGAGCAATCAGCCCCAGCATTTT
-,TRBV11-2,TRBJ2-1,17,TRBD2,CASSLDRASGRINEQFF,TGTGCCAGCAGCTTAGATCGGGCTAGCGGGAGGATAAATGAGCAGTTCTTC